This TCR beta chain was recovered during a study of blood T cell repertoires in COVID-19. Turning to the study itself: The United States, Italy and Spain supplied acute and convalescent COVID-19 samples. Sources were T cells, B-cell-depleted T cells, or PBMCs; the material itself was cDNA or gDNA.

This CDR3 spans 13 amino acids. Trimming removed 4 bases from V and 0 bases from J, with 4 bases in between. CDR1 LNHDA and CDR2 SQIVND come from the germline V gene (reference sequence). The authors' processing: Cell counts per sample came from amplifying reference gene primers. TCRdb keeps only in-frame clones here, not all; method: immunoSEQ multiplex PCR. That table supplies the V and J calls and clone size; D and trimming were determined from the DNA. The sample holds 200,000 to 300,000 clones, around 88% seen once. This clonotype originated in an older man with acute or convalescent COVID-19. The rearrangement joins TRBV19 to TRBJ1-5; no firm D call. The sample comprised peripheral blood. CDR3 residues: CASSTLSNQPQHF. CDR3 DNA: TGTGCCAGTAGTACTCTTAGCAATCAGCCCCAGCATTTT.